The T cell receptor beta chain under discussion was sequenced for a study of T cells in women clearing cervical HPV infection. Study-level background: Donors had HPV16-related CIN3 or worse; 2 had invasive cancer. Controls gave blood once infection was undetectable; cases at lesion identification. Whole-study results and caveats: TRBV6-7 relative abundance averaged approximately 0.1% in cases and more than 0.15% in controls.

The germline V gene has CDR1 SGHAT and CDR2 FQNNGV. The ends were cut back, 5 bases at V and 2 bases at J, with 12 bases in the middle. This CDR3 is built from 14 residues. On this clone: The antigen remains undetermined. Sequencing ends 3 residues short of the CDR3 end; the germline J gene provides the rest.

immunoSEQ multiplex PCR used an average of roughly 1,100 ng genomic DNA. Profiled with immunoSEQ multiplex PCR; TCRdb holds only in-frame clones, not every one. This sample's clone table lists about 44,000 clones. The genes are TRBV11-2 and TRBJ2-5; TRBD1 might be the D (5 bases). The sequencing input was blood buffy coat. This clonotype was sampled from a woman between 18 and 70 years old with a cervical HPV16 infection that either progressed to CIN3+ or cleared (not recorded which). CDR3 bases read: TGTGCCAGCAGCCGCTCAGGGCTGCAAGAGACC. Its protein is CASSRSGLQET. The CDR3 as a whole reads CASSRSGLQETQYF.